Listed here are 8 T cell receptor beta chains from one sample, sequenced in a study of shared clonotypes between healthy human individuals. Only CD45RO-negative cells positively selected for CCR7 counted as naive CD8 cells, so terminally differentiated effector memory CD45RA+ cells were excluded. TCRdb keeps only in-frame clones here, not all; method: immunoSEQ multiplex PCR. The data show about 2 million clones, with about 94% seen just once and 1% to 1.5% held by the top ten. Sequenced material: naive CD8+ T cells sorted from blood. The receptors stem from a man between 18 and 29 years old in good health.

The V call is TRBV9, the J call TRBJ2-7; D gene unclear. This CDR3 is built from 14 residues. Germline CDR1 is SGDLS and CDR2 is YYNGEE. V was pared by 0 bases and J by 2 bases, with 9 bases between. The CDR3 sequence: CASSVDWGTYEQYF. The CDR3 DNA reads TGTGCCAGCAGCGTAGATTGGGGAACCTACGAGCAGTACTTC.

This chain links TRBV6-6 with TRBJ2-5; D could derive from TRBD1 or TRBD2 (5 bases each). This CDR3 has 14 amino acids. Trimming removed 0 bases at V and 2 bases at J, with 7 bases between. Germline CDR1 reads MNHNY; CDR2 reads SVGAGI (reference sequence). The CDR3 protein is CASSYSWGQETQYF. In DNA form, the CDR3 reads TGTGCCAGCAGTTACTCTTGGGGGCAAGAGACCCAGTACTTC.

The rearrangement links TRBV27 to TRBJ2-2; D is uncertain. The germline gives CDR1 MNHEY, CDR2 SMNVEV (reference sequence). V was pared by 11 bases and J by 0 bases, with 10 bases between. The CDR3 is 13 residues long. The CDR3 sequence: CAAKRSNTGELFF. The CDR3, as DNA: TGTGCCGCCAAGAGGTCGAACACCGGGGAGCTGTTTTTT.

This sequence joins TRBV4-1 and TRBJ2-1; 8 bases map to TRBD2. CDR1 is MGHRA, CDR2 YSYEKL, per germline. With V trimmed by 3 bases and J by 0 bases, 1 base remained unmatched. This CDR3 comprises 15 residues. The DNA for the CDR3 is TGCGCCAGCAGCCAGGGACTAGGCTCCTACAATGAGCAGTTCTTC. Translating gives CASSQGLGSYNEQFF.

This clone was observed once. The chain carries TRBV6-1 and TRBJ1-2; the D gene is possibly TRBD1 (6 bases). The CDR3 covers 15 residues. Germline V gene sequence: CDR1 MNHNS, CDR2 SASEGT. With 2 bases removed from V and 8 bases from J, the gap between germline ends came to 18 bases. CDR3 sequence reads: CASSEYQGSLGGYTF. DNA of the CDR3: TGTGCCAGCAGTGAATACCAGGGGAGCCTTGGGGGCTACACCTTC.

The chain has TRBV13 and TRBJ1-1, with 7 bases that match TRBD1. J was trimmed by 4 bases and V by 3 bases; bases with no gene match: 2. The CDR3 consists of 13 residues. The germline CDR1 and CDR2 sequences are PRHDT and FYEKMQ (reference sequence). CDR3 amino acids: CASSFGQATEAFF. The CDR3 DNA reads TGTGCCAGCAGCTTTGGACAGGCCACTGAAGCTTTCTTT.

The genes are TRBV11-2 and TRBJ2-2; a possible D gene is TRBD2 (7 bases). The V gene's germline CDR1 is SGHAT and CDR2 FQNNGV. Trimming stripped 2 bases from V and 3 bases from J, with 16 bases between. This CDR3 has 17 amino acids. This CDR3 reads CASSLSSGGQYTGELFF. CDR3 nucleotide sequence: TGTGCCAGCAGCTTAAGTTCCGGGGGGCAGTACACCGGGGAGCTGTTTTTT.

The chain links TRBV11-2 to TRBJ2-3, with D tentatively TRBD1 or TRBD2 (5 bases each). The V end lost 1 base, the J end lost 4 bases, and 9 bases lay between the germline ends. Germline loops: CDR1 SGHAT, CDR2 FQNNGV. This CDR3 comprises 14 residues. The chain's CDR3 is CASSLVGDPDTQYF. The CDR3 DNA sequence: TGTGCCAGCAGCTTAGTCGGGGACCCAGATACGCAGTATTTT.